This record covers a single T cell receptor (beta chain). Its matching antigen is unknown. The data belong to a study of CD8 T cells in ankylosing spondylitis. Study-wide results and limits: Disease-linked clones were reportedly significantly enriched in matched ankylosing spondylitis synovial fluid. A TCR beta motif of fewer than ten highly homologous variants appeared characteristic of ankylosing spondylitis blood. Earlier authors reported some of these motif variants in reactive arthritis synovial fluid and blood. CD8+ by phenotype, disease-linked clones were relatively rare in peripheral blood.

Library preparation for TCR beta used quantitative 5'-RACE with molecular barcodes. One entry per CDR3 protein results from TCRdb running MiXCR on the 5' RACE reads. The table lists roughly 670,000 distinct CDR3 sequences, around a fifth of them singletons. The sequenced material came from blood, either unsorted or a sorted T cell fraction (not recorded which). The source is a male donor with ankylosing spondylitis.

CDR3 amino acids: CASSQDQQGNQPQHF. The DNA of the CDR3 is TGCGCCAGCAGCCAAGATCAGCAGGGAAATCAGCCCCAGCATTTT. This chain links TRBV4-3 with TRBJ1-5, with D possibly matching TRBD1 (5 bases). The CDR3 is made up of 15 amino acids. With 0 bases removed from V and 4 bases from J, the gap between germline ends came to 10 bases. CDR1 and CDR2 (germline): LGHNA, YSLEER.